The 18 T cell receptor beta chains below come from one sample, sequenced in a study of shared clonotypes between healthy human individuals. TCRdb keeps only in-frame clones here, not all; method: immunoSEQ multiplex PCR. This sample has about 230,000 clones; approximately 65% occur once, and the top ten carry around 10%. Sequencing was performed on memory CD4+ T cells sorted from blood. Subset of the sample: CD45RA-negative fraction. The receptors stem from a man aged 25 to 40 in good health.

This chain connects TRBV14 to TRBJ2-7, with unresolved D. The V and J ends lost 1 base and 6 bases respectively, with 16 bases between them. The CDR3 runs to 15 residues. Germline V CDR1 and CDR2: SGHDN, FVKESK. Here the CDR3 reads CASSQVGPRWSEQYF. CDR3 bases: TGTGCCAGCAGCCAAGTCGGTCCGAGATGGAGCGAGCAGTACTTC.

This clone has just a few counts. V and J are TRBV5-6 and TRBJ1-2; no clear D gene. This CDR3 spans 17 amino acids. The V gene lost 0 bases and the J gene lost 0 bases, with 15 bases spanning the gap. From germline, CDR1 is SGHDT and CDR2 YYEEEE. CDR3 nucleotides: TGTGCCAGCAGCTTGGGAGAGACGCGCAGAACTAACTATGGCTACACCTTC. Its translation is CASSLGETRRTNYGYTF.

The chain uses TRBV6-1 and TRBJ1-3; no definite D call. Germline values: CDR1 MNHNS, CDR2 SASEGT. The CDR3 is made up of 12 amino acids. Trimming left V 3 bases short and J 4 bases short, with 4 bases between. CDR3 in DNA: TGTGCCAGCAGTGACCAGGGAAACACCATATATTTT. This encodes CASSDQGNTIYF.

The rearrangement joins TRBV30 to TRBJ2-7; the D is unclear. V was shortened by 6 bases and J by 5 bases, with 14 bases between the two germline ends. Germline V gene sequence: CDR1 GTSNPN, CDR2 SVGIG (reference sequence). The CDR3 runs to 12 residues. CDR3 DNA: TGTGCCTGTACAGCAGCTAGGCACGAGCAGTACTTC. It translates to CACTAARHEQYF. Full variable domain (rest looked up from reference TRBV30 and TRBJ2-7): SQTIHQWPATLVQPVGSPLSLECTVEGTSNPNLYWYRQAAGRGLQLLFYSVGIGQISSEVPQNLSASRPQDRQFILSSKKLLLSDSGFYLCACTAARHEQYFGPGTRLTVT.

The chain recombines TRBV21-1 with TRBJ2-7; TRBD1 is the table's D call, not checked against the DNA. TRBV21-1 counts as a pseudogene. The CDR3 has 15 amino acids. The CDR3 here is CASSKNRDPSYEQYF. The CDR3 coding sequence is TGTGCCAGCAGCAAGAACAGGGACCCCTCCTACGAGCAGTACTTC.

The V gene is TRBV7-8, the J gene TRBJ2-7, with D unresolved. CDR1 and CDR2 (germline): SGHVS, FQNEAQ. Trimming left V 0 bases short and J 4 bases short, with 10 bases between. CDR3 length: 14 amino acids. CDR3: CASSLASSIYEQYF. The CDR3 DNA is TGTGCCAGCAGCTTAGCGTCGTCAATATACGAGCAGTACTTC.

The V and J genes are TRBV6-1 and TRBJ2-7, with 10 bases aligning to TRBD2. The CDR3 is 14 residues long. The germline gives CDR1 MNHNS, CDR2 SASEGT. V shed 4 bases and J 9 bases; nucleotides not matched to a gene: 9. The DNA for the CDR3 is TGTGCCAGCAGTGTCTCCCTAGCGGGAGTGGCGCAGTACTTC. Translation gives CASSVSLAGVAQYF.

In nucleotides, the CDR3 is TGCGCCAGCAGCGACCGTCCAGGAATTTACTCCTACGAGCAGTACTTC. This sequence encodes CASSDRPGIYSYEQYF. This chain joins TRBV5-1 and TRBJ2-7, with unresolved D. Looked up from germline, CDR1 is SGHRS and CDR2 is YFSETQ. CDR3 length: 16 amino acids. V was pared by 4 bases and J by 0 bases, with 17 bases between.

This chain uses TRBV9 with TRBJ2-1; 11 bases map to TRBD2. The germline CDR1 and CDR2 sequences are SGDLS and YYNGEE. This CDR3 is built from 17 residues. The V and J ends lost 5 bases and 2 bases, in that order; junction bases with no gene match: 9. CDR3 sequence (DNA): TGTGCCAGCAGTGATACTAGCGGGAGAGGCCCCTACAATGAGCAGTTCTTC. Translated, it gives CASSDTSGRGPYNEQFF.

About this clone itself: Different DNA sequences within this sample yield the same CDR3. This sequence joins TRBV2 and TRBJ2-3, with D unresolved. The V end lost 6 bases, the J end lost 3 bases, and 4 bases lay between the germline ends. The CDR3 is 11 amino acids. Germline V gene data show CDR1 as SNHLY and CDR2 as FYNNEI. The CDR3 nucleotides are TGTGCCAGCAGCTTTACAGATACGCAGTATTTT. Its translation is CASSFTDTQYF.

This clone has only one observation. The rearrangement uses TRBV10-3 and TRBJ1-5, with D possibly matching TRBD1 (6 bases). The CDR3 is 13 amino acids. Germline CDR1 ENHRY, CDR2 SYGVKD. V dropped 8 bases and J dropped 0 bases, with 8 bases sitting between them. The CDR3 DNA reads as TGTGCCATCTCAGGGGTTAGCAATCAGCCCCAGCATTTT. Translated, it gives CAISGVSNQPQHF.

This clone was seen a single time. The CDR3 DNA follows: TGTGCCAGTAAGGGTAGCGGGAGACCGGGAGAGACCCAGTACTTC. Protein sequence: CASKGSGRPGETQYF. The chain links TRBV19 to TRBJ2-5, with 9 bases fitting TRBD2. This CDR3 spans 15 amino acids. Germline loops: CDR1 LNHDA, CDR2 SQIVND (reference sequence). V lost 7 bases, J lost 4 bases, and 10 bases stayed unmatched.

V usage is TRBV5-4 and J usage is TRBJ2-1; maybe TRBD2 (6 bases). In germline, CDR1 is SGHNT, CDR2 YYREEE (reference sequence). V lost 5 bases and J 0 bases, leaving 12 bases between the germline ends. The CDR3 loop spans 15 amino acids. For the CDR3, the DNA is TGTGCCAGCAGGCGGGACCAGAGCTCCTACAATGAGCAGTTCTTC. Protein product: CASRRDQSSYNEQFF.

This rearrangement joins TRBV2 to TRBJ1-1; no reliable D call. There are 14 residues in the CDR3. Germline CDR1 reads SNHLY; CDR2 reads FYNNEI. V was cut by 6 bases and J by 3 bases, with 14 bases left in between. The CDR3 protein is CASSYLPLDTEAFF. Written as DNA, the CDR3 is TGTGCCAGCAGCTATCTACCGCTGGACACTGAAGCTTTCTTT.

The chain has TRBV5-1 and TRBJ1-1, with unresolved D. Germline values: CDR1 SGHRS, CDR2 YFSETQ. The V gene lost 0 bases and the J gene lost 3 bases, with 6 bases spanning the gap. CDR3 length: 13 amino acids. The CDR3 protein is CASSLVRDTEAFF. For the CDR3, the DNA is TGCGCCAGCAGCTTGGTGCGAGACACTGAAGCTTTCTTT.

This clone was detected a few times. The DNA for the CDR3 is TGTGCCAGCAGCCTCGCCAGGAGTACTGAGCAGTTCTTC. Translated: CASSLARSTEQFF. This sequence joins TRBV7-3 and TRBJ2-1; unclear D gene. Germline V lookup: CDR1 SGHTA, CDR2 FQGTGA. V was pared by 5 bases and J by 9 bases, with 14 bases between. The CDR3 is made up of 13 amino acids.

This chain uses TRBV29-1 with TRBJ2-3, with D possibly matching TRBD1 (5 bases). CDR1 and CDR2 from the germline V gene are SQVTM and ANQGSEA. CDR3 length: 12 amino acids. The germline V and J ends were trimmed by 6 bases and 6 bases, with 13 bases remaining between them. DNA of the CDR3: TGCAGCGTCGCCAGGACAACGGATACGCAGTATTTT. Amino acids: CSVARTTDTQYF.

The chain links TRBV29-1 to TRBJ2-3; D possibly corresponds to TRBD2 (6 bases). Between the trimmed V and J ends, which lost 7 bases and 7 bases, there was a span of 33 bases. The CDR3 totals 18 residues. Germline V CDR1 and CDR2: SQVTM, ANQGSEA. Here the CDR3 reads CSAIKVTAASAIYYTQYF. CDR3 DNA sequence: TGCAGCGCCATAAAGGTTACAGCGGCTAGCGCCATATACTATACGCAGTATTTT.